This T cell receptor (beta chain) derives from a study of PD-L1 blockade in urothelial cancer. As for the study in general: Samples of blood were analyzed 3 weeks (second dose) and 6 weeks after treatment start.

Germline V lookup: CDR1 MGHDK, CDR2 SYGVNS. The CDR3 consists of 13 residues. V was trimmed by 6 bases and J by 3 bases, leaving 8 bases between them. Worth noting for this clone: Its antigen is unknown.

Produced via immunoSEQ multiplex PCR; TCRdb's table is partial and in-frame only. The repertoire holds roughly 56,000 clones, with roughly 87% as singletons. Findings of the study overall: Below-median blood TCR clonality before treatment forecast better survival.

The receptor's source is a man between 65 and 85 years old with urothelial cancer. The chain recombines TRBV25-1 with TRBJ1-4; possibly TRBD1 for D (5 bases). The source was PBMCs, collected around atezolizumab (anti-PD-L1) treatment. The CDR3 region has the DNA TGTGCCAGCAGCAGACAGTCTAATGAAAAACTGTTTTTT. It translates to CASSRQSNEKLFF.